This T cell receptor beta chain is from a study of read filtering for tumor transcriptome and immune sequencing. About the study: Per sample, TCR-region reads ranged about 3.5 to 11 million by IR-seq, about 80 to 1,400 by RNA-seq. Findings and caveats of the study: Single-read clonotypes: 80% to 90% of IR-seq clonotypes (about 3.5% of reads), 65% to 75% of RNA-seq clonotypes (roughly 49% of reads). Without single-read clonotypes, shared clonotype proportions correlated more between IR-seq and RNA-seq.

Molecular barcoded adaptors covering alpha/delta and beta/gamma chains were used on 400 ng RNA. One entry per CDR3 protein, called by TCRdb with MiXCR from the reads. In the table there are 75,000 to 95,000 distinct CDR3 sequences, roughly 21% of which are singletons. This clonotype was counted many times. Its matching antigen is unknown. Germline is not matched at one junction end, which may reflect a read error. From germline, CDR1 is SGHDT and CDR2 YYEEEE. CDR3 length: 15 amino acids. The source material was a population of CD138-negative cells sorted from bone marrow. The chain carries TRBV5-6 and TRBJ1-1; D is perhaps TRBD1 (5 bases). This sequence was found in a donor at least 40 years old with multiple myeloma. CDR3 loop: CASSDTGTPITEAFF. The DNA for the CDR3 is TGTGCCAGCAGCGATACCGGGACCCCGATCACTGAGGCTTTCTTT.